A single sample gave rise to the 9 T cell receptor beta chains below, sequenced in a study of Graves' ophthalmopathy and Graves' hyperthyroidism. For repertoire sequencing, the TCR beta CDR3 regions were amplified from RNA transcripts. Second-round multiplex PCR came after first-round RT-PCR with HTBI primers. TCRdb ran MiXCR on the multiplex PCR reads and lists one entry per CDR3 protein. This repertoire shows more than 1,000,000 distinct CDR3 sequences, about 36% found once; its top ten account for 11%. Source material: peripheral blood or thyroid tissue (not recorded which). The receptors were gathered from an adult man with Graves' hyperthyroidism.

This clonotype was seen many times. The chain uses TRBV10-3 and TRBJ2-2; D unclear. V was cut by 4 bases and J by 7 bases, with 7 bases left in between. This CDR3 has 12 amino acids. The V gene's germline CDR1 is ENHRY and CDR2 SYGVKD. Written as DNA, the CDR3 is TGTGCCATCAGTGGTATCAGCGGGGAGCTGTTTTTT. Its protein product is CAISGISGELFF.

A remark on this clonotype: This may stem from a read error, because a much larger clone lies one nucleotide away. The genes are TRBV5-1 and TRBJ2-5; D not certain. Germline V lookup: CDR1 SGHRS, CDR2 YFSETQ. This CDR3 region has 16 residues. The CDR3 sequence: CASSLEPKGGQETQCF. The DNA of the CDR3 is TGCGCCAGCAGCTTGGAGCCCAAGGGCGGCCAAGAGACCCAGTGCTTC.

This clonotype has a handful of counts. This may be a read error: a much more frequent sequence differs by one nucleotide. The chain couples TRBV28 to TRBJ2-7, with 10 nucleotides matching TRBD2. This CDR3 region has 14 residues. V lost 6 bases to trimming and J lost 1 base; unmatched junction nucleotides: 3. Germline values: CDR1 MDHEN, CDR2 SYDVKM. The CDR3 loop reads CASSHSGRSYEQYF. CDR3 nucleotide sequence: TGTGCCAGCAGCCATAGCGGGAGGTCCTACGAGCAGTACTTC.

A few counts support this clonotype. The genes are TRBV3-1 and TRBJ1-2, with D hard to call. Germline V lookup: CDR1 LGHDT, CDR2 YNNKEL (reference sequence). The V gene lost 0 bases and the J gene lost 0 bases, with 5 bases spanning the gap. The CDR3 has 14 amino acids. The CDR3 DNA follows: TGTGCCAGCAGCCAAGAAAGAGCTAACTATGGCTACACCTTC. This gives the protein CASSQERANYGYTF.

This clonotype was recorded at least ten times. A much larger clone lies a single base off, so this may be a read error. This chain joins TRBV2 and TRBJ2-7; D unresolved. The CDR3 has 13 residues. In germline, CDR1 is SNHLY, CDR2 FYNNEI. V gave up 2 bases and J gave up 2 bases, with 7 bases separating them. This chain's CDR3 is CASSELGTYEQYF. CDR3 DNA sequence: TGTGCCAGCAGTGAATTGGGGACCTACGAGCAGTACTTC.

This clonotype was detected a few times. V gene TRBV29-1 combines with J gene TRBJ2-3, with 7 bases that match TRBD2. V shed 7 bases and J 1 base; nucleotides not matched to a gene: 2. Germline V CDR1 and CDR2: SQVTM, ANQGSEA. This CDR3 comprises 12 residues. CDR3 in DNA: TGCAGCGGCCGGGGGGGCACAGATACGCAGTATTTT. Amino acids: CSGRGGTDTQYF.

This clonotype was counted ten times or more. The gene calls are TRBV19 and TRBJ2-7; 9 nucleotides align to TRBD2. The CDR3 is 15 residues long. Per germline, CDR1 LNHDA and CDR2 SQIVND (reference sequence). The trim removed 6 bases at V and 2 bases at J, leaving 8 bases unmatched. The chain's CDR3 is CASSSLAGWAYEQYF. The DNA for the CDR3 is TGTGCCAGTAGCTCGCTAGCGGGGTGGGCCTACGAGCAGTACTTC.

This clonotype was observed a few times. The V gene is TRBV9, the J gene TRBJ1-1; 8 nucleotides line up with TRBD1. The junction had 10 bases not matched to a gene; V was cut back by 4 bases and J by 11 bases. Germline CDR1 reads SGDLS; CDR2 reads YYNGEE. The CDR3 loop spans 13 amino acids. The CDR3 loop is CASSSRQGIGAFF. The CDR3 DNA sequence: TGTGCCAGCAGCTCAAGACAGGGGATTGGGGCTTTCTTT. The full variable domain, its missing parts supplied by reference TRBV9 and TRBJ1-1, is DSGVTQTPKHLITATGQRVTLRCSPRSGDLSVYWYQQSLDQGLQFLIQYYNGEERAKGNILERFSAQQFPDLHSELNLSSLELGDSALYFCASSSRQGIGAFFGQGTRLTVV.

The chain employs TRBV12-3 or TRBV12-4 and TRBJ2-5, with D perhaps matching TRBD1 (5 bases). The J call could be wrong; TRBJ2-7 is a better fit for the DNA end. This CDR3 contains 14 residues. The CDR3 here is CASRWGQTPYEQYF. The CDR3 nucleotides are TGTGCCAGCAGGTGGGGCCAAACACCCTACGAGCAGTACTTC.